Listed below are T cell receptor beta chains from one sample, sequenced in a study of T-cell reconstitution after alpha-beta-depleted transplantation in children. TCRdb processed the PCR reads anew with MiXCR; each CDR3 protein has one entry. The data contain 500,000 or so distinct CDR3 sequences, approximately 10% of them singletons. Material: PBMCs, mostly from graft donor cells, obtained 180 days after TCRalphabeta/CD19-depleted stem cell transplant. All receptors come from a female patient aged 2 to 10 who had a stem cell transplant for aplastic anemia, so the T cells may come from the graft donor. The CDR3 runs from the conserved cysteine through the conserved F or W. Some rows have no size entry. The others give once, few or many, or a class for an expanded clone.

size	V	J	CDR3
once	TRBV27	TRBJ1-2	CASSSRSLEGYGYTF
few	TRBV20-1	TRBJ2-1	CGTPGLADISSYNEQFF
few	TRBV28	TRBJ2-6	CASSLPGVTGANVLTF
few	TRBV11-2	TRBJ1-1	CASSLVLGGSGNTEAFF
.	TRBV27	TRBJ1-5	CASSLSLGLNQPQHF
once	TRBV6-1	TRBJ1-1	CASSDIRMGNTEAFF
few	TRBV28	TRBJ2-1	CASTLVGAGGGEQFF
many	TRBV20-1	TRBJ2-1	CSAILAVSSYNEQFF
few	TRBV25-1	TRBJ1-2	CASSEFASYGYTF
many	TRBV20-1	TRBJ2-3	CSASREGTQYF
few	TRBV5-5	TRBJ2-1	CASSTWAEGYNEQFF
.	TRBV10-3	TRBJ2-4	CAISEKNIQYF
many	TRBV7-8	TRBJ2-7	CASSLAGGNEQYF
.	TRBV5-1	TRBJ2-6	CASSFRTPLGAGANVLTF
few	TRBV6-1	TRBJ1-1	CASSHRGPQTEAFF
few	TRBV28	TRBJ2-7	CASSLFASTGVTYEQYF
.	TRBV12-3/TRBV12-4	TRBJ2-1	CASINGTRWVEQFF
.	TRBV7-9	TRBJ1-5	CASSLGGTDQPQHF